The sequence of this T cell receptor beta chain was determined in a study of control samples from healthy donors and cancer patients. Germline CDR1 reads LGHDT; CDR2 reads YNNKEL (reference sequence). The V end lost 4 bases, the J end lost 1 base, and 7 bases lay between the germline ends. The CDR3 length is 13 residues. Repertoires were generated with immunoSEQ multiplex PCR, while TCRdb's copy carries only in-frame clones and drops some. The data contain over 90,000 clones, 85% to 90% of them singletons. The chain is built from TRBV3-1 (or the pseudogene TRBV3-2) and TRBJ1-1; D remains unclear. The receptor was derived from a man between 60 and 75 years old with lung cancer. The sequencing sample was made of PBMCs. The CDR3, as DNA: TGTGCCAGCAGCCCCCGACAGAACACTGAAGCTTTCTTT. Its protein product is CASSPRQNTEAFF.